The subject of this entry is one TCR beta chain. Repertoires were generated with immunoSEQ multiplex PCR, while TCRdb's copy carries only in-frame clones and drops some. The sample carries approximately 240,000 clones, 87% recorded once. This specimen comes from a study of blood T cell repertoires in COVID-19. Sample: PBMCs or T cells enriched from blood (not recorded which). The receptor comes from a woman in her 30s with acute COVID-19.

The CDR3 coding sequence is TGTGCCAGTAAGGGACAATCGAATTCACCCCTCCACTTT. This encodes CASKGQSNSPLHF. This chain connects TRBV28 to TRBJ1-6; D perhaps matches TRBD1 (6 bases). From germline, CDR1 is MDHEN and CDR2 SYDVKM. Trimming took 9 bases from V and 7 from J, leaving 13 bases between them. This CDR3 has 13 residues.